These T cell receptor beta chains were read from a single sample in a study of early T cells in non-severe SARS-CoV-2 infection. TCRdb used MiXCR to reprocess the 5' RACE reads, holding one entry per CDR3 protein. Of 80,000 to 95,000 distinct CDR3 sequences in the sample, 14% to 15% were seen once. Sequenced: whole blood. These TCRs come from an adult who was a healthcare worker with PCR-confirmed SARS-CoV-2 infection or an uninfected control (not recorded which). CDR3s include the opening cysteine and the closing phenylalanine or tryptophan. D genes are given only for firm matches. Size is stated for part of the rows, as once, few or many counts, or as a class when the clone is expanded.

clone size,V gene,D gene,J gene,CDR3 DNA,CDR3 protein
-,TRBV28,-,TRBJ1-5,TGTGCCAGCAGGTTGAGCAATCAGCCCCAGCATTTT,CASRLSNQPQHF
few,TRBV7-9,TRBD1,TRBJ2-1,TGTGCCAGCAGCTTACAGGGGGCTAACGACAATGAGCAGTTCTTC,CASSLQGANDNEQFF
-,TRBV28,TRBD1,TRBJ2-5,TGTGCCAGCAGGTCTTGGGGACAGCCCAAAGAGACCCAGTACTTC,CASRSWGQPKETQYF
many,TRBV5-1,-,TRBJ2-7,TGCGCCAGCAGCTCGGGCGCCACCGGCTACGAGCAGTACTTC,CASSSGATGYEQYF
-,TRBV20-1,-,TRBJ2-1,TGCAGTGCTAGAGGGTCCGGAGGCAATGAGCAGTTCTTC,CSARGSGGNEQFF
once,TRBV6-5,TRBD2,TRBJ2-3,TGTGCCAGCAGTAAACTAGCGGGAAACACAGATACGCAGTATTTT,CASSKLAGNTDTQYF
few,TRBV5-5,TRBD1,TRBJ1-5,TGTGCCAGCAGCCCGATCCCAGCCGGGACAGCCGTTAATCAGCCCCAGCATTTT,CASSPIPAGTAVNQPQHF
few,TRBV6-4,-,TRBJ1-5,TGTGCCAGCAGTGACTCGATAATGCCCTTCGGGCCCCAGCATTTT,CASSDSIMPFGPQHF
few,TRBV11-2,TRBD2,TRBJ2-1,TGTGCCAGCAGCTTAAGGGTAGCGGGGTTCTACAATGAGCAGTTCTTC,CASSLRVAGFYNEQFF
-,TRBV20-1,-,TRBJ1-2,TGCAGTGCTAGAGATTACGGAAAAGCTAACTATGGCTACACCTTC,CSARDYGKANYGYTF